The present T cell receptor beta chain was sequenced within a study of cytomegalovirus exposure and HLA in healthy donors. Primers included in the PCR were 60 Vbeta and 13 Jbeta primers. Sequencing used immunoSEQ multiplex PCR; TCRdb keeps in-frame clones, though not all of them. This sample has tens of thousands of clones; approximately 79% occur once, and the top ten carry around 2.5%. J gave up 8 bases and V 4 bases, and 4 bases lay outside the gene matches. The germline V gene has CDR1 MNHEY and CDR2 SVGAGI. CDR3 size: 13 residues. The sequence was collected from a man aged 25 to 40 in good health and CMV-seronegative. Material for sequencing was PBMCs. V usage is TRBV6-5 and J usage is TRBJ1-2, with TRBD1 matching over 10 bases. CDR3 protein: CASSFRTGGGYTF. CDR3 nucleotide sequence: TGTGCCAGCAGTTTCCGGACAGGGGGGGGCTACACCTTC.